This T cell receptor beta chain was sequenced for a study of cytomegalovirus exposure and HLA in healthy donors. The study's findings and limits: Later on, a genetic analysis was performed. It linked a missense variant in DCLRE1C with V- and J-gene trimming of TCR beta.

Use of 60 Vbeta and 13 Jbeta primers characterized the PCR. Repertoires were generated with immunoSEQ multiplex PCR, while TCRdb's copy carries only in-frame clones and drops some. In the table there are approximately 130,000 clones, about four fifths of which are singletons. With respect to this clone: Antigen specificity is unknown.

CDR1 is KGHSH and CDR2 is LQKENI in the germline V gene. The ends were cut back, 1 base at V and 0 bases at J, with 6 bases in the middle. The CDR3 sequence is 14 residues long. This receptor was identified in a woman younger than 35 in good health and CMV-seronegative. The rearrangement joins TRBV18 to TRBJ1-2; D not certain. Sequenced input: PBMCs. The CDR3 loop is CASSPQSANYGYTF. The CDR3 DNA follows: TGTGCCAGCTCACCACAAAGCGCTAACTATGGCTACACCTTC.